These 29 T cell receptor beta chains originate from one sample sequenced in a study of response to subunit inactivated influenza vaccine. A single record per CDR3 protein comes from TCRdb applying MiXCR to the RT-PCR reads. The profile shows 500,000 to 600,000 distinct CDR3 sequences, less than 15% of them singletons. This specimen consisted of PBMCs from blood, obtained about 11 days after vaccination. The receptor source for this set is a man between 50 and 59 years old who received an inactivated influenza vaccine.

The rearrangement joins TRBV7-2 to TRBJ2-2; D is perhaps TRBD1 (6 bases). This CDR3 is built from 16 residues. Per the germline V gene, CDR1 is SGHTA and CDR2 is FQGNSA. V was shortened by 5 bases and J by 6 bases, with 19 bases between the two germline ends. CDR3 DNA sequence: TGTGCCAGCAGCCCCCGGGTAGGGGGAGTTCCCGGGGAGCTGTTTTTT. Translating gives CASSPRVGGVPGELFF.

This clonotype was detected a few times. The chain uses TRBV5-6 and TRBJ2-5; TRBD1 matches at 9 bases. Germline lookup yields CDR1 SGHDT and CDR2 YYEEEE. With V trimmed by 5 bases and J by 1 base, 6 bases remained unmatched. The CDR3 runs 15 residues. CDR3 in DNA: TGTGCCAGCAGTCCCGGGACAGGGCTCCAAGAGACCCAGTACTTC. It codes for CASSPGTGLQETQYF.

This clonotype was seen only a few times. The chain combines TRBV29-1 with TRBJ1-1; a weak D match, TRBD1 (6 bases). CDR3 size: 14 residues. Trimming cost V 6 bases and J 5 bases, with 19 bases left between them. CDR1 and CDR2 from the germline V gene are SQVTM and ANQGSEA. DNA for the CDR3: TGCAGCGTGTGTAGGGACACAACGGGAACTGAAGCTTTCTTT. Its translation: CSVCRDTTGTEAFF.

This clonotype was found many times. V gene TRBV20-1 combines with J gene TRBJ1-5; the match to TRBD1 covers 7 bases. The ends lost 6 bases at V and 3 bases at J; junction bases unmatched: 5. The length of the CDR3 is 13 residues. Germline CDR1 is DFQATT and CDR2 is SNEGSKA (reference sequence). Here the CDR3 reads CSATGTDNQPQHF. DNA of the CDR3: TGCAGTGCAACCGGGACAGACAATCAGCCCCAGCATTTT.

CDR3 coding DNA: TGTGCCAGTAGTGATCGCCCGGGATCCTACGAGCAGTACTTC. It yields the protein CASSDRPGSYEQYF. V gene TRBV19 combines with J gene TRBJ2-7; a weak D match, TRBD2 (5 bases). The length of the CDR3 is 14 residues. Germline assignment: CDR1 LNHDA and CDR2 SQIVND (reference sequence). Trimming pared 5 bases from V and 1 base from J, leaving 12 bases between.

The rearrangement uses TRBV7-2 and TRBJ2-5; 7 bases match TRBD1. The CDR3 is made up of 16 amino acids. The V segment lost 6 bases and the J segment 4 bases; nucleotides outside the gene matches: 14. Germline V gene data show CDR1 as SGHTA and CDR2 as FQGNSA. The CDR3 sequence is CASRTTGFPTSETQYF. CDR3 DNA sequence: TGTGCCAGCAGAACGACAGGGTTTCCCACCTCAGAGACCCAGTACTTC.

The chain is built from TRBV20-1 and TRBJ2-3, with 9 bases aligning to TRBD2. Germline values: CDR1 DFQATT, CDR2 SNEGSKA (reference sequence). CDR3 length: 15 residues. Trimming took 1 base from V and 2 from J; bases not matched to a gene: 4. The DNA of the CDR3 is TGCAGTGCTAGAGTCCTAGCGGGGACCACAGATACGCAGTATTTT. Its protein is CSARVLAGTTDTQYF.

Many counts were recorded for this clonotype. The V call is TRBV6-1, the J call TRBJ1-2, with D unresolved. Germline values: CDR1 MNHNS, CDR2 SASEGT. Trimming removed 5 bases from V and 8 bases from J, with 9 bases in between. There are 11 residues in the CDR3. CDR3 loop: CASSLTVGYTF. For the CDR3, the DNA is TGTGCCAGCAGTTTGACGGTGGGCTACACCTTC.

This clonotype was recorded a few times. This chain uses TRBV14 with TRBJ2-5; the match to TRBD2 covers 8 bases. The CDR3 is 13 residues long. Germline CDR1 SGHDN, CDR2 FVKESK. Trimming cost V 8 bases and J 1 base; bases outside gene matches: 3. The CDR3 DNA reads as TGTGCCAGCTCGGGAGGGATCCAAGAGACCCAGTACTTC. It is translated as CASSGGIQETQYF.

This rearrangement joins TRBV11-2 to TRBJ1-1; no firm D call. CDR3 length: 15 residues. Germline V gene sequence: CDR1 SGHAT, CDR2 FQNNGV. V gave up 1 base and J gave up 0 bases, with 9 bases separating them. The CDR3 spells CASSLAGVMNTEAFF. The CDR3 nucleotides read TGTGCCAGCAGCTTAGCCGGGGTCATGAACACTGAAGCTTTCTTT.

The gene calls are TRBV5-5 and TRBJ1-1; a weak D match, TRBD1 (5 bases). Trimming removed 1 base at V and 1 base at J, with 8 bases between. The CDR3 length is 14 residues. CDR1 is SGHKS and CDR2 is YYEKEE in the germline V gene (reference sequence). The CDR3 sequence: CASSLLTANTEAFF. Here the CDR3 DNA reads TGTGCCAGCAGCTTGCTGACAGCGAACACTGAAGCTTTCTTT.

The chain carries TRBV28 and TRBJ2-2, with D hard to call. Looked up from germline, CDR1 is MDHEN and CDR2 is SYDVKM. V was pared by 1 base and J by 0 bases, with 3 bases between. The CDR3 extends over 14 amino acids. The CDR3 nucleotides read TGTGCCAGCAGTTTATCCTCGAACACCGGGGAGCTGTTTTTT. It encodes CASSLSSNTGELFF. Full variable domain (rest looked up from reference TRBV28 and TRBJ2-2): DVKVTQSSRYLVKRTGEKVFLECVQDMDHENMFWYRQDPGLGLRLIYFSYDVKMKEKGDIPEGYSVSREKKERFSLILESASTNQTSMYLCASSLSSNTGELFFGEGSRLTVL.

Only a few counts were recorded for this clonotype. The chain couples TRBV5-4 to TRBJ2-7; 12 bases fit TRBD2. Unmatched junction bases numbered 5, after V lost 4 bases and J lost 0 bases. Germline V lookup: CDR1 SGHNT, CDR2 YYREEE (reference sequence). There are 16 residues in the CDR3. The CDR3 region has the DNA TGTGCCAGCAGCGTGGGACTAGCGGGCTACTCCTACGAGCAGTACTTC. It yields the protein CASSVGLAGYSYEQYF.

In its sample, this clonotype was seen a few times. CDR3 sequence: CASSWRGDHTDTQYF. The CDR3 region has the DNA TGTGCCAGCAGCTGGCGGGGGGATCACACAGATACGCAGTATTTT. This sequence joins TRBV5-5 and TRBJ2-3, with 8 bases that match TRBD2. The CDR3 consists of 15 residues. V lost 3 bases to trimming and J lost 2 bases; unmatched junction nucleotides: 5. The germline V gene has CDR1 SGHKS and CDR2 YYEKEE (reference sequence).

This clonotype was seen only a few times. CDR3 DNA sequence: TGTGCCAGCAGTCCCCTCGGGTCGGGGAATTCACCCCTCCACTTT. Its translation is CASSPLGSGNSPLHF. The V and J genes are TRBV7-2 and TRBJ1-6; D is unclear. This CDR3 is built from 15 residues. Germline CDR1 is SGHTA and CDR2 is FQGNSA. V was cut by 6 bases and J by 7 bases, with 16 bases left in between.

The chain uses TRBV5-6 and TRBJ2-7; D remains ambiguous. V was shortened by 3 bases and J by 4 bases, with 17 bases between the two germline ends. CDR1 is SGHDT and CDR2 is YYEEEE in the germline V gene. The CDR3 covers 15 residues. The CDR3 nucleotides are TGTGCCAGCAGCTACAGCTTCGGCGGCTTATACGAGCAGTACTTC. Its translation: CASSYSFGGLYEQYF. Drawing the rest from reference TRBV5-6 and TRBJ2-7, the complete variable domain is DAGVTQSPTHLIKTRGQQVTLRCSPKSGHDTVSWYQQALGQGPQFIFQYYEEEERQRGNFPDRFSGHQFPNYSSELNVNALLLGDSALYLCASSYSFGGLYEQYFGPGTRLTVT.

This chain uses TRBV20-1 with TRBJ1-5; possible D gene TRBD1, 5 bases. The germline gives CDR1 DFQATT, CDR2 SNEGSKA (reference sequence). CDR3 length equals 14 residues. The V end was cut by 5 bases, the J end by 6 bases, with 17 bases between. CDR3 in DNA: TGCAGTGCTGGGCACCGGGACGCGGGTCAGCCCCAGCATTTT. This gives the protein CSAGHRDAGQPQHF.

J is TRBJ2-1 and V is TRBV18; either TRBD1 or TRBD2 may fit D (5 bases each). V was trimmed by 6 bases and J by 8 bases, leaving 11 bases between them. CDR1 and CDR2 (germline): KGHSH, LQKENI. This CDR3 contains 12 residues. CDR3 coding DNA: TGTGCCAGCTCCTTGGGGGAAGATGAGCAGTTCTTC. Protein product: CASSLGEDEQFF.

This clonotype was seen more than once but under ten times. The rearrangement uses TRBV29-1 and TRBJ2-7, with D unclear. The CDR3 has 14 amino acids. In germline, CDR1 is SQVTM, CDR2 ANQGSEA. Trimming removed 0 bases at V and 2 bases at J, with 11 bases between. DNA for the CDR3: TGCAGCGTTGAAGAGCTCGGGCTTCCCTACGAGCAGTACTTC. As protein: CSVEELGLPYEQYF.

The chain couples TRBV6-2 or TRBV6-3 to TRBJ1-1, with D possibly matching TRBD1 (6 bases). Germline values: CDR1 MNHEY, CDR2 SVGEGT. The CDR3 length is 14 residues. Trimming removed 2 bases from V and 5 bases from J, with 12 bases in between. The CDR3 nucleotides are TGTGCCAGCAGTTACGGGCCGAGGGGGACTGAAGCTTTCTTT. Amino acids: CASSYGPRGTEAFF.

This chain uses TRBV7-2 with TRBJ2-7, with 8 nucleotides matching TRBD1. The CDR3 is 16 amino acids. V shed 0 bases, J shed 3 bases, and the junction held 7 bases outside the gene matches. CDR1 SGHTA and CDR2 FQGNSA come from the germline V gene. For the CDR3, the DNA is TGTGCCAGCAGCTTAGCGGTTTCAGGGGGCAGCTACGAGCAGTACTTC. Its protein is CASSLAVSGGSYEQYF.

This clonotype was recorded many times. The chain couples TRBV6-5 to TRBJ2-1, with 7 bases fitting TRBD2. The germline V gene encodes CDR1 MNHEY and CDR2 SVGAGI. The CDR3 sequence is 14 residues long. The junction had 1 base not matched to a gene; V was cut back by 2 bases and J by 3 bases. CDR3 bases: TGTGCCAGCAGTTACGCTAGCGGCTACAATGAGCAGTTCTTC. Translated, it gives CASSYASGYNEQFF.

The table lists this clonotype with many counts. The genes are TRBV14 and TRBJ2-3; D assignment may be TRBD1 or TRBD2 (5 bases each). The CDR3 has 15 residues. Germline V lookup: CDR1 SGHDN, CDR2 FVKESK. V lost 4 bases to trimming and J lost 5 bases, with 16 bases between them. The CDR3 DNA reads as TGTGCCAGCAGCCGTGGGGGAGCGGTGGGAGATACGCAGTATTTT. This translates into CASSRGGAVGDTQYF.

The rearrangement joins TRBV29-1 to TRBJ2-1; D perhaps matches TRBD1 (5 bases). Looked up from germline, CDR1 is SQVTM and CDR2 is ANQGSEA. The CDR3 extends over 15 amino acids. The V end was cut by 4 bases, the J end by 4 bases, with 17 bases between. This CDR3 is CSVAGPQDPYNEQFF. DNA of the CDR3: TGCAGCGTTGCGGGCCCACAGGATCCGTACAATGAGCAGTTCTTC.

The J gene is TRBJ2-7, the V gene TRBV3-1; 9 nucleotides line up with TRBD1. CDR1 and CDR2 (germline): LGHDT, YNNKEL (reference sequence). V dropped 3 bases and J dropped 3; count of bases not matched to a gene: 9. The CDR3 spans 16 residues. The CDR3 spells CASSQWGGQGNYEQYF. Written as DNA, the CDR3 is TGTGCCAGCAGCCAGTGGGGGGGACAGGGAAACTACGAGCAGTACTTC.

The V and J genes are TRBV6-1 and TRBJ2-2; 9 nucleotides line up with TRBD1. Germline trimming cut 6 bases from V and 1 base from J; bases unmatched to any gene: 6. This CDR3 region has 16 residues. Germline V gene sequence: CDR1 MNHNS, CDR2 SASEGT. The DNA of the CDR3 is TGTGCCAGCAGGCCCGGACAGGGGCGGAACACCGGGGAGCTGTTTTTT. Translating it yields CASRPGQGRNTGELFF.

V and J are TRBV27 and TRBJ1-2, with D possibly matching TRBD1 (5 bases). The length of the CDR3 is 15 residues. V gave up 0 bases and J gave up 3 bases, with 11 bases separating them. Germline V gene lookup returns CDR1 MNHEY and CDR2 SMNVEV (reference sequence). CDR3 nucleotides: TGTGCCAGCAGTTTATCGAGGGACGTCTACTATGGCTACACCTTC. It translates to CASSLSRDVYYGYTF.

This clonotype appeared a few times. The CDR3 nucleotides read TGCAGCGTTGGCAGGGGAGAAGGCGAGCAGTACTTC. This sequence encodes CSVGRGEGEQYF. The chain recombines TRBV29-1 with TRBJ2-7; tentative D call: TRBD1 (6 bases). Trimming pared 4 bases from V and 6 bases from J, leaving 13 bases between. This CDR3 spans 12 amino acids. Germline CDR1 and CDR2: SQVTM and ANQGSEA.

CDR3 in DNA: TGTGCCAGCAGTTTTTTAAGGGGGCGGAAAGGAACGCAGTATTTT. It encodes CASSFLRGRKGTQYF. V and J are TRBV12-3 or TRBV12-4 and TRBJ2-3, with 7 bases aligning to TRBD1. There are 15 residues in the CDR3. After removal of 3 bases from V and 9 bases from J, the junction contained 12 bases not matched to a gene.